This entry lists 20 T cell receptor beta chains sequenced from one sample in a study of PD-L1 blockade in urothelial cancer. The protocol was immunoSEQ multiplex PCR, while the TCRdb copy is restricted to in-frame clones and leaves out a portion. The table has approximately 90,000 clones, about four fifths seen once. Indicated time point: pretreatment peripheral blood. The sequences come from PBMCs, collected around atezolizumab (anti-PD-L1) treatment. The source of these receptors is a man aged 55-75 years with urothelial cancer.

The J gene is TRBJ2-1, the V gene TRBV11-2; 12 nucleotides agree with TRBD2. Germline CDR1 and CDR2: SGHAT and FQNNGV. The ends lost 7 bases at V and 7 bases at J; junction bases unmatched: 5. This CDR3 has 14 amino acids. For the CDR3, the DNA is TGTGCCAGCAAGTGGACTAGCGGGACAAATGAGCAGTTCTTC. Protein: CASKWTSGTNEQFF.

This sequence joins TRBV6-4 and TRBJ1-2; 7 bases agree with TRBD1. Germline values: CDR1 MRHNA, CDR2 SNTAGT. V shed 4 bases and J 4 bases; nucleotides not matched to a gene: 15. This CDR3 spans 17 amino acids. CDR3 coding DNA: TGTGCCAGCAGTGCTCAGGGGGGCCTTGGAGTCGGCTATGGCTACACCTTC. Protein product: CASSAQGGLGVGYGYTF.

J is TRBJ2-7 and V is TRBV7-2, with unresolved D. The CDR3 is 15 residues long. CDR1 and CDR2 from the germline V gene are SGHTA and FQGNSA. The V end was cut by 0 bases, the J end by 3 bases, with 12 bases between. CDR3 DNA: TGTGCCAGCAGCTTAGCGGCAGCCAGGAACTACGAGCAGTACTTC. Translation gives CASSLAAARNYEQYF.

The chain combines TRBV18 with TRBJ1-2, with D possibly being TRBD1 (5 bases). CDR1 is KGHSH, CDR2 LQKENI, per germline. Trimming shortened V by 3 bases and J by 4 bases, and 18 bases separated the two germline ends. This CDR3 has 16 residues. CDR3: CASSPGRRGGIYGYTF. As DNA, the CDR3 is TGTGCCAGCTCACCTGGAAGGAGGGGAGGAATCTATGGCTACACCTTC.

The chain uses TRBV6-5 and TRBJ2-3; D may be TRBD1 (6 bases). Looked up from germline, CDR1 is MNHEY and CDR2 is SVGAGI. Trimming took 2 bases from V and 1 from J, leaving 10 bases between them. CDR3 length: 15 amino acids. CDR3 protein: CASSYRGIRTDTQYF. DNA for the CDR3: TGTGCCAGCAGTTACAGGGGGATTCGCACAGATACGCAGTATTTT.

This clone was picked up one time. The chain carries TRBV10-3 and TRBJ2-1; 8 bases map to TRBD1. The germline gives CDR1 ENHRY, CDR2 SYGVKD. The CDR3 is made up of 16 amino acids. The V gene end was trimmed by 6 bases and the J gene end by 6 bases; junction bases not matched to a gene: 13. CDR3 in amino acids: CAISLQGAGAPNEQFF. DNA of the CDR3: TGTGCCATCAGCCTTCAGGGGGCCGGAGCTCCCAATGAGCAGTTCTTC.

This clone was observed a handful of times. This chain joins TRBV15 and TRBJ1-1, with TRBD1 as a possible D gene (5 bases). CDR3 length: 13 amino acids. V shed 0 bases and J shed 10 bases, with 12 bases lying between them. CDR1 is LNHNV and CDR2 is YYDKDF in the germline V gene (reference sequence). The CDR3 here is CATSRDRGNGAFF. The CDR3 nucleotides read TGTGCCACCAGCAGAGATCGGGGGAATGGAGCTTTCTTT.

This rearrangement joins TRBV7-2 to TRBJ1-6; the D gene is possibly TRBD1 (6 bases). The CDR3 loop spans 15 amino acids. The germline CDR1 and CDR2 sequences are SGHTA and FQGNSA. The V gene lost 3 bases and the J gene lost 3 bases, with 9 bases spanning the gap. CDR3 coding DNA: TGTGCCAGCAGCTTGACAGGAAACTATAATTCACCCCTCCACTTT. Translation gives CASSLTGNYNSPLHF.

V usage is TRBV7-2 and J usage is TRBJ2-3, with TRBD2 matching 10 bases. The V segment lost 4 bases and the J segment 0 bases; nucleotides outside the gene matches: 1. Germline CDR1 and CDR2: SGHTA and FQGNSA. This CDR3 has 15 amino acids. Here the CDR3 DNA reads TGTGCCAGCAGCTGGGGACTAGCGAGCACAGATACGCAGTATTTT. This sequence encodes CASSWGLASTDTQYF. Based on the CDR3 plus reference TRBV7-2 and TRBJ2-3, the full variable domain is GAGVSQSPSNKVTEKGKDVELRCDPISGHTALYWYRQSLGQGLEFLIYFQGNSAPDKSGLPSDRFSAERTGGSVSTLTIQRTQQEDSAVYLCASSWGLASTDTQYFGPGTRLTVL.

CDR3 amino acids: CATQGGSAYEQYF. As DNA, the CDR3 is TGTGCCACCCAAGGGGGCTCGGCCTACGAGCAGTACTTC. This chain connects TRBV28 to TRBJ2-7; 7 bases are shared with TRBD1. Germline loops: CDR1 MDHEN, CDR2 SYDVKM. Trimming took 10 bases from V and 2 from J; bases not matched to a gene: 8. The CDR3 has 13 residues.

The chain recombines TRBV5-1 with TRBJ2-5; D possibly corresponds to TRBD1 (6 bases). From germline, CDR1 is SGHRS and CDR2 YFSETQ. The CDR3 consists of 14 residues. Trimming removed 3 bases at V and 5 bases at J, with 14 bases between. Here the CDR3 DNA reads TGCGCCAGCAGCTCCCTAGTGAGGGGGGAGACCCAGTACTTC. It encodes CASSSLVRGETQYF.

The genes are TRBV6-4 and TRBJ2-2, with 8 bases matching TRBD1. The ends lost 4 bases at V and 6 bases at J; junction bases unmatched: 13. This CDR3 is built from 17 residues. Germline loops: CDR1 MRHNA, CDR2 SNTAGT. DNA of the CDR3: TGTGCCAGCAGTGCCTCCCTTGGGACAGGACATCCCGGGGAGCTGTTTTTT. This translates into CASSASLGTGHPGELFF.

CDR3 sequence reads: CASSPRGGTVNTEAFF. In DNA form, the CDR3 reads TGTGCCAGCAGCCCGCGGGGGGGGACGGTGAACACTGAAGCTTTCTTT. V and J are TRBV7-9 and TRBJ1-1, with D possibly being TRBD1 (5 bases). The germline gives CDR1 SEHNR, CDR2 FQNEAQ (reference sequence). This CDR3 has 16 residues. Trimming pared 5 bases from V and 0 bases from J, leaving 16 bases between.

The CDR3 here is CASSQTTGGYTF. DNA for the CDR3: TGTGCCAGCAGCCAAACCACAGGGGGCTACACCTTC. The rearrangement uses TRBV14 and TRBJ1-2, with D perhaps TRBD1 (6 bases). CDR3 size: 12 residues. Germline CDR1 reads SGHDN; CDR2 reads FVKESK. Trimming pared 2 bases from V and 8 bases from J, leaving 9 bases between.

This rearrangement joins TRBV14 to TRBJ1-4; D gene ambiguous. The length of the CDR3 is 17 residues. Germline-derived CDR1 and CDR2 are SGHDN and FVKESK. V lost 0 bases and J 4 bases, leaving 15 bases between the germline ends. The CDR3 nucleotides are TGTGCCAGCAGCCAAGACTGGCCAGCGATAAGTAATGAAAAACTGTTTTTT. Translation: CASSQDWPAISNEKLFF.

V gene TRBV5-6 combines with J gene TRBJ1-1; possibly TRBD1 for D (5 bases). CDR3 length: 15 residues. Germline CDR1 reads SGHDT; CDR2 reads YYEEEE. V was trimmed by 4 bases and J by 3 bases, leaving 16 bases between them. CDR3 loop: CASSLQGRKDTEAFF. The CDR3 DNA sequence: TGTGCCAGCAGCCTCCAGGGAAGGAAGGACACTGAAGCTTTCTTT.

The chain is built from TRBV19 and TRBJ1-5, with 11 positions matching TRBD1. The V and J ends lost 10 bases and 4 bases, in that order; junction bases with no gene match: 9. The length of the CDR3 is 15 residues. The V gene's germline CDR1 is LNHDA and CDR2 SQIVND (reference sequence). In DNA form, the CDR3 reads TGTGCCACAACTCAAGGGACAGGGGGGAATCAGCCCCAGCATTTT. Its protein product is CATTQGTGGNQPQHF.

This rearrangement joins TRBV18 to TRBJ1-2; D is perhaps TRBD1 (6 bases). Trimming left V 2 bases short and J 8 bases short, with 18 bases between. Looked up from germline, CDR1 is KGHSH and CDR2 is LQKENI. CDR3 size: 15 residues. CDR3 sequence (DNA): TGTGCCAGCTCACCATCGGTAGCACAGGGAGACGGCTACACCTTC. Translation gives CASSPSVAQGDGYTF.

The chain recombines TRBV10-1 with TRBJ1-4; 7 positions match TRBD1. With 6 bases clipped from V and 2 bases from J, the junction kept 3 bases outside the gene matches. The V gene's germline CDR1 is WNHNN and CDR2 SYGVQD (reference sequence). This CDR3 contains 14 residues. The CDR3 DNA sequence: TGCGCCAGCAGCGGGGACAGCACTAATGAAAAACTGTTTTTT. Its protein is CASSGDSTNEKLFF.

The chain carries TRBV6-5 and TRBJ2-7; TRBD1 aligns across 8 bases. There are 15 residues in the CDR3. V dropped 0 bases and J dropped 4; count of bases not matched to a gene: 5. Germline values: CDR1 MNHEY, CDR2 SVGAGI. As DNA, the CDR3 is TGTGCCAGCAGTTACTCGAGACAGGGGATGTACGAGCAGTACTTC. This sequence encodes CASSYSRQGMYEQYF.